This TCR beta chain was obtained from a study of T cell changes during pregnancy in multiple sclerosis. Germline CDR1 SGDLS, CDR2 YYNGEE. Trimming took 4 bases from V and 4 from J; bases not matched to a gene: 1. The CDR3 runs 14 residues. Profiling relied on immunoSEQ multiplex PCR, and the TCRdb table lists in-frame clones only, not all of them. The profile covers approximately 46,000 clones, with around 87% appearing a single time and less than 6.5% taken by the ten largest. The chain joins TRBV9 to TRBJ2-1; the match to TRBD2 covers 11 bases. The specimen comprised peripheral blood, sampled after pregnancy. This TCR came from a female donor in good health, enrolled as a control in a pregnancy study. CDR3 region: CASSSSGRYNEQFF. Here the CDR3 DNA reads TGTGCCAGCAGCTCTAGCGGGAGGTACAATGAGCAGTTCTTC.